One sample yielded the 25 T cell receptor beta chains listed below, sequenced in a study of cytomegalovirus exposure and HLA in healthy donors (dated by TCRdb to 2015 to 2018). The library relied on the immunoSEQ multiplex PCR assay. TCRdb mirrors the immuneACCESS table, restricted to in-frame sequences. Some clones are absent from its copies; in checked studies, under half trace to an unresolved V gene, and the reason for the others is unknown. The sample has more than 110,000 clones on record, approximately 86% of them singletons. Just under 8% of the sample is taken by the ten largest. Material: PBMCs. The receptors here all came from a woman younger than 35 in good health and CMV-seropositive.

The chain joins TRBV5-1 to TRBJ2-3, with 11 positions matching TRBD2. The trim removed 0 bases at V and 6 bases at J, leaving 6 bases unmatched. In germline, CDR1 is SGHRS, CDR2 YFSETQ. The length of the CDR3 is 16 residues. CDR3 sequence reads: CASSLVVSGGADTQYF. For the CDR3, the DNA is TGCGCCAGCAGCTTGGTGGTTAGCGGGGGGGCGGATACGCAGTATTTT. Combining the CDR3 with reference TRBV5-1 and TRBJ2-3 gives the whole variable domain KAGVTQTPRYLIKTRGQQVTLSCSPISGHRSVSWYQQTPGQGLQFLFEYFSETQRNKGNFPGRFSGRQFSNSRSEMNVSTLELGDSALYLCASSLVVSGGADTQYFGPGTRLTVL.

The chain carries TRBV18 and TRBJ2-2; TRBD1 matches at 8 bases. Losses at the gene ends were 7 bases for V and 4 bases for J; bases not matched to a gene: 8. The CDR3 runs 15 residues. Germline assignment: CDR1 KGHSH and CDR2 LQKENI. The CDR3 DNA sequence: TGTGCCAGCTTGCTGGACAGGGTGAGCACCGGGGAGCTGTTTTTT. Amino acids: CASLLDRVSTGELFF.

In its sample, this clone was seen a few times. Written as DNA, the CDR3 is TGTGCCAGCAGTAGGGACAGGGCCGAGCAGTACTTC. Its protein product is CASSRDRAEQYF. This chain links TRBV6-6 with TRBJ2-7; TRBD1 matches 9 bases. With 5 bases clipped from V and 6 bases from J, the junction kept 2 bases outside the gene matches. The CDR3 length is 12 residues. Germline V lookup: CDR1 MNHNY, CDR2 SVGAGI (reference sequence).

The V call is TRBV11-3, the J call TRBJ2-2; 9 nucleotides line up with TRBD2. The CDR3 runs to 15 residues. Trimming cost V 6 bases and J 4 bases; bases outside gene matches: 6. From germline, CDR1 is SGHNT and CDR2 YENEEA. The CDR3 DNA sequence: TGTGCCAGCAGTTCTAGCGGGGCCGGCACCGGGGAGCTGTTTTTT. Encoded protein: CASSSSGAGTGELFF. The whole variable domain, filled in from reference TRBV11-3 and TRBJ2-2, reads EAGVVQSPRYKIIEKKQPVAFWCNPISGHNTLYWYLQNLGQGPELLIRYENEEAVDDSQLPKDRFSAERLKGVDSTLKIQPAELGDSAVYLCASSSSGAGTGELFFGEGSRLTVL.

The count of this clone is one. The genes are TRBV7-6 and TRBJ1-4, with 9 bases lining up with TRBD1. This CDR3 is 15 amino acids long. The germline gives CDR1 SGHVS, CDR2 FNYEAQ. The junction had 8 bases not matched to a gene; V was cut back by 5 bases and J by 7 bases. The CDR3 sequence: CASSPGTGLGEKLFF. For the CDR3, the DNA is TGTGCCAGCAGCCCGGGGACAGGGTTAGGTGAAAAACTGTTTTTT.

Remarks on this clone: Other nucleotide sequences in the sample specify the same CDR3. The genes are TRBV7-8 and TRBJ2-7; a possible D gene is TRBD2 (5 bases). Looked up from germline, CDR1 is SGHVS and CDR2 is FQNEAQ. Trimming took off 5 bases at V and 4 bases at J, with 12 bases between the two ends. There are 13 residues in the CDR3. CDR3 nucleotides: TGTGCCAGCAGCCCAAGGACGGGATACGAGCAGTACTTC. This translates into CASSPRTGYEQYF.

The chain couples TRBV28 to TRBJ1-5, with TRBD1 as a possible D gene (6 bases). Germline CDR1 MDHEN, CDR2 SYDVKM. This CDR3 is 16 amino acids long. The V gene lost 5 bases and the J gene lost 1 base, with 15 bases spanning the gap. CDR3 amino acids: CASSPAGQTSNQPQHF. CDR3 sequence (DNA): TGTGCCAGCAGTCCCGCCGGACAGACGAGCAATCAGCCCCAGCATTTT. The full variable domain, rest sourced from reference TRBV28 and TRBJ1-5, is DVKVTQSSRYLVKRTGEKVFLECVQDMDHENMFWYRQDPGLGLRLIYFSYDVKMKEKGDIPEGYSVSREKKERFSLILESASTNQTSMYLCASSPAGQTSNQPQHFGDGTRLSIL.

The V and J genes are TRBV28 and TRBJ2-5, with TRBD1 matching 7 bases. Per germline, CDR1 MDHEN and CDR2 SYDVKM. This CDR3 is 13 amino acids long. Losses at the gene ends were 5 bases for V and 5 bases for J; bases not matched to a gene: 5. In nucleotides, the CDR3 is TGTGCCAGCAGTAGGGGGCGCGAGGAGACCCAGTACTTC. Its protein product is CASSRGREETQYF.

The chain links TRBV6-5 to TRBJ1-1, with 7 nucleotides matching TRBD1. V lost 6 bases and J lost 11; bases outside the gene matches: 15. Germline V gene sequence: CDR1 MNHEY, CDR2 SVGAGI. CDR3 size: 14 residues. In nucleotides, the CDR3 is TGTGCCAGCAGGCCCGGGGACAGCCCTTACGGGGCTTTCTTT. It codes for CASRPGDSPYGAFF.

This clone showed up just once. The J gene is TRBJ1-1, the V gene TRBV18, with unresolved D. The germline V and J ends were trimmed by 2 bases and 1 base, with 8 bases remaining between them. The germline CDR1 and CDR2 sequences are KGHSH and LQKENI. The CDR3 spans 14 residues. Here the CDR3 reads CASSPAAANTEAFF. In DNA form, the CDR3 reads TGTGCCAGCTCACCAGCGGCAGCGAACACTGAAGCTTTCTTT. Filled out from reference TRBV18 and TRBJ1-1, the complete variable domain reads NAGVMQNPRHLVRRRGQEARLRCSPMKGHSHVYWYRQLPEEGLKFMVYLQKENIIDESGMPKERFSAEFPKEGPSILRIQQVVRGDSAAYFCASSPAAANTEAFFGQGTRLTVV.

V is TRBV10-2 and J is TRBJ2-1; D remains ambiguous. This CDR3 region has 14 residues. Trimming stripped 7 bases from V and 0 bases from J, with 10 bases between. From germline, CDR1 is WSHSY and CDR2 SAAADI. CDR3: CASTTASSYNEQFF. DNA for the CDR3: TGCGCCAGCACCACTGCGAGCTCCTACAATGAGCAGTTCTTC.

The genes are TRBV4-1 and TRBJ1-1; D remains ambiguous. The CDR3 contains 13 residues. V lost 3 bases and J 0 bases, leaving 5 bases between the germline ends. Germline V gene data show CDR1 as MGHRA and CDR2 as YSYEKL. The CDR3 region has the DNA TGCGCCAGCAGCCATCCATTGAACACTGAAGCTTTCTTT. This gives the protein CASSHPLNTEAFF.

J is TRBJ1-2 and V is TRBV7-9, with D perhaps TRBD1 (5 bases). CDR1 and CDR2 (germline): SEHNR, FQNEAQ (reference sequence). This CDR3 region has 16 residues. Trimming shortened V by 3 bases and J by 4 bases, and 18 bases separated the two germline ends. CDR3 sequence reads: CASSLAAGRGFYGYTF. Written as DNA, the CDR3 is TGTGCCAGCAGCTTGGCGGCAGGGCGGGGCTTCTATGGCTACACCTTC.

A few counts support this clone. The CDR3 sequence is CAIRPSGQGMDTIYF. CDR3 DNA: TGTGCCATCAGGCCCTCGGGACAGGGGATGGACACCATATATTTT. The gene calls are TRBV10-3 and TRBJ1-3; 10 nucleotides align to TRBD1. Trimming took 6 bases from V and 8 from J; bases not matched to a gene: 10. Germline V gene sequence: CDR1 ENHRY, CDR2 SYGVKD. The CDR3 length is 15 residues.

The chain joins TRBV30 to TRBJ2-4; D might be TRBD1 (6 bases). The germline V gene has CDR1 GTSNPN and CDR2 SVGIG (reference sequence). CDR3 length: 14 amino acids. The ends were cut back, 7 bases at V and 3 bases at J, with 16 bases in the middle. In DNA, the CDR3 is TGTGCCTTCACCGAAGCAGGGGACAAAAACATTCAGTACTTC. Amino acid sequence: CAFTEAGDKNIQYF.

This clone was found once. An end of the junction does not agree with germline; a read error may underlie this. This chain joins TRBV5-1 and TRBJ2-1; perhaps TRBD1 as D (6 bases). This CDR3 comprises 15 residues. Germline V gene lookup returns CDR1 SGHRS and CDR2 YFSETQ. CDR3 nucleotide sequence: TGCGCCAGCAGATTGGACAGCCCAACCTACAATGAGCAGTTCTTC. Translating it yields CASRLDSPTYNEQFF.

The rearrangement uses TRBV30 and TRBJ1-2, with unresolved D. The CDR3 sequence is 13 residues long. The germline CDR1 and CDR2 sequences are GTSNPN and SVGIG (reference sequence). Trimming stripped 2 bases from V and 4 bases from J, with 11 bases between. Here the CDR3 DNA reads TGTGCCTGGAGTTCCGGAGGCATCTATGGCTACACCTTC. The encoded protein is CAWSSGGIYGYTF.

This chain uses TRBV9 with TRBJ1-4; D remains ambiguous. Germline V gene lookup returns CDR1 SGDLS and CDR2 YYNGEE. This CDR3 has 15 residues. V lost 0 bases and J 5 bases, leaving 11 bases between the germline ends. The CDR3 bases are TGTGCCAGCAGCGTAGGTTCCGGGAGAAATGAAAAACTGTTTTTT. This codes for CASSVGSGRNEKLFF.

This rearrangement joins TRBV5-6 to TRBJ2-5; D call uncertain. V was trimmed by 2 bases and J by 5 bases, leaving 7 bases between them. Germline CDR1 SGHDT, CDR2 YYEEEE. The CDR3 has 12 amino acids. CDR3 coding DNA: TGTGCCAGCAGCTTTGTTGAGGAGACCCAGTACTTC. This gives the protein CASSFVEETQYF.

This clone has only one observation. The V call is TRBV6-1, the J call TRBJ2-7, with D uncertain. V was clipped by 10 bases and J by 1 base, with 17 bases between them. This CDR3 is 14 amino acids long. CDR1 and CDR2 from the germline V gene are MNHNS and SASEGT. This CDR3 is CATYPGLPSYEQYF. DNA for the CDR3: TGTGCCACCTACCCTGGGCTGCCATCCTACGAGCAGTACTTC.

This rearrangement joins TRBV4-1 to TRBJ1-3; 9 nucleotides line up with TRBD1. This CDR3 comprises 18 residues. Per the germline V gene, CDR1 is MGHRA and CDR2 is YSYEKL. After removal of 1 base from V and 2 bases from J, the junction contained 9 bases not matched to a gene. The CDR3 coding sequence is TGCGCCAGCAGCCAAGGGGTGGTGACAGGGGGACCTGGAAACACCATATATTTT. Its protein is CASSQGVVTGGPGNTIYF.

The chain joins TRBV4-3 to TRBJ1-5; D unclear. This CDR3 has 16 residues. The ends were cut back, 0 bases at V and 7 bases at J, with 16 bases in the middle. The germline V gene has CDR1 LGHNA and CDR2 YSLEER. This chain's CDR3 is CASSQDRYRGRQPQHF. As DNA, the CDR3 is TGCGCCAGCAGCCAAGATCGATATCGGGGTAGACAGCCCCAGCATTTT.

The J gene is TRBJ2-3, the V gene TRBV7-2, with 12 bases that match TRBD2. Unmatched junction bases numbered 13, after V lost 5 bases and J lost 4 bases. The germline V gene encodes CDR1 SGHTA and CDR2 FQGNSA. This CDR3 is 18 amino acids long. The CDR3 spells CASSPGLAGKYGADTQYF. As DNA, the CDR3 is TGTGCCAGCAGCCCCGGACTAGCGGGGAAATATGGGGCAGATACGCAGTATTTT.

The chain employs TRBV10-3 and TRBJ1-3; TRBD1 aligns across 8 bases. Germline trimming cut 7 bases from V and 2 bases from J; bases unmatched to any gene: 10. CDR3 length equals 16 residues. Germline V gene data show CDR1 as ENHRY and CDR2 as SYGVKD. CDR3 DNA sequence: TGTGCCATCATTATAAGACAGGGGAGACCTGGAAACACCATATATTTT. Residues: CAIIIRQGRPGNTIYF.

This rearrangement joins TRBV28 to TRBJ1-5, with a possible D match to TRBD1 (6 bases). Germline assignment: CDR1 MDHEN and CDR2 SYDVKM. Trimming pared 3 bases from V and 5 bases from J, leaving 14 bases between. CDR3 length: 15 amino acids. The CDR3 is CASSFGGANDQPQHF. The DNA of the CDR3 is TGTGCCAGCAGTTTTGGGGGGGCTAACGATCAGCCCCAGCATTTT.